The rows below give T cell receptor beta chains drawn from one sample of a study of cytomegalovirus exposure and HLA in healthy donors. The data were produced by immunoSEQ multiplex PCR, yet TCRdb's version contains in-frame clones alone and is incomplete. The sample contains 160,000 or so clones, approximately 80% of which appear only once. The sample taken for sequencing was PBMCs. These receptor sequences come from a man aged 45-65 years in good health and CMV-seropositive. Each CDR3 is given with its conserved first and last residue. A D gene is named only where the DNA matches it firmly. Rows give clone size only sometimes, using once, few, many, or a class for an expanded clone.

clone_size: once; d_call: .; j_call: TRBJ1-1; v_call: TRBV6-5; cdr3_nt: TGTGCCAGCAGTTACTCGATAGCGGGGGCTGAAGCTTTCTTT; cdr3_aa: CASSYSIAGAEAFF
clone_size: .; d_call: TRBD1; j_call: TRBJ2-5; v_call: TRBV5-5; cdr3_nt: TGTGCCAGCAGCTCCGACTTCGGGACAGGAAAGAAAGAGACCCAGTACTTC; cdr3_aa: CASSSDFGTGKKETQYF
clone_size: .; d_call: TRBD2; j_call: TRBJ2-5; v_call: TRBV28; cdr3_nt: TGTGCCAGCAGTGGACTAGCGGGATTCCAAGAGACCCAGTACTTC; cdr3_aa: CASSGLAGFQETQYF
clone_size: few; d_call: TRBD1; j_call: TRBJ1-2; v_call: TRBV7-9; cdr3_nt: TGTGCCAGCAGCTTGGGGACAGGGGTTGAGGATCGTTCGAACTATGGCTACACCTTC; cdr3_aa: CASSLGTGVEDRSNYGYTF
clone_size: .; d_call: .; j_call: TRBJ1-2; v_call: TRBV28; cdr3_nt: TGTGCCAGCAGCTCCATGCAGTATGGCTACACCTTC; cdr3_aa: CASSSMQYGYTF
clone_size: .; d_call: .; j_call: TRBJ2-5; v_call: TRBV7-3; cdr3_nt: TGTGCCAGCACCCAGGGGAAAGAGACCCAGTACTTC; cdr3_aa: CASTQGKETQYF
clone_size: few; d_call: .; j_call: TRBJ1-1; v_call: TRBV7-2; cdr3_nt: TGTGCCAGCAGCACATTATCTCCGGGTAAAGCTTTCTTT; cdr3_aa: CASSTLSPGKAFF
clone_size: .; d_call: TRBD1; j_call: TRBJ1-4; v_call: TRBV4-2; cdr3_nt: TGTGCCAGCAGCCAATGGACAGGGGATGGTAATGAAAAACTGTTTTTT; cdr3_aa: CASSQWTGDGNEKLFF
clone_size: .; d_call: .; j_call: TRBJ1-3; v_call: TRBV18; cdr3_nt: TGTGCCAGCTCCGGGACATCGGGAAACACCATATATTTT; cdr3_aa: CASSGTSGNTIYF
clone_size: .; d_call: TRBD1; j_call: TRBJ2-3; v_call: TRBV15; cdr3_nt: TGTGCCACCAGCAGAGATCAGGGGGCAGCATCAGATACGCAGTATTTT; cdr3_aa: CATSRDQGAASDTQYF
clone_size: .; d_call: TRBD1; j_call: TRBJ1-1; v_call: TRBV7-2; cdr3_nt: TGTGCCAGCAGCTTATTCAGGGGGAAAGGAGCTTTCTTT; cdr3_aa: CASSLFRGKGAFF
clone_size: .; d_call: .; j_call: TRBJ2-7; v_call: TRBV28; cdr3_nt: TGTGCCAGCAGTTTATCAGGACATAACTCCTACGAGCAGTACTTC; cdr3_aa: CASSLSGHNSYEQYF
clone_size: .; d_call: TRBD2; j_call: TRBJ2-3; v_call: TRBV7-9; cdr3_nt: TGTGCCAGCAGCTCTTCTAGCGGGAGTGTCGCAGATACGCAGTATTTT; cdr3_aa: CASSSSSGSVADTQYF
clone_size: .; d_call: .; j_call: TRBJ2-7; v_call: TRBV7-2; cdr3_nt: TGTGCCAGCAGCCAAGTTGTAGCGCAGACCTACGAGCAGTACTTC; cdr3_aa: CASSQVVAQTYEQYF
clone_size: few; d_call: TRBD1; j_call: TRBJ2-7; v_call: TRBV6-5; cdr3_nt: TGTGCCAGTGGACAGGGTTGGCACGAGCAGTACTTC; cdr3_aa: CASGQGWHEQYF
clone_size: .; d_call: .; j_call: TRBJ2-2; v_call: TRBV5-1; cdr3_nt: TGCGCCAGCAGCTCACAGGGTTTGAACACCGGGGAGCTGTTTTTT; cdr3_aa: CASSSQGLNTGELFF
clone_size: .; d_call: .; j_call: TRBJ2-5; v_call: TRBV15; cdr3_nt: TGTGCCACCAGCAGAGATCCACAGGGAGAGGAGACCCAGTACTTC; cdr3_aa: CATSRDPQGEETQYF
clone_size: .; d_call: TRBD2; j_call: TRBJ2-2; v_call: TRBV7-7; cdr3_nt: TGTGCTAGCAGCTACTCTAGCGGGGGGACCGGGGAGCTGTTTTTT; cdr3_aa: CASSYSSGGTGELFF
clone_size: .; d_call: TRBD1; j_call: TRBJ1-4; v_call: TRBV7-2; cdr3_nt: TGTGCCAGCAGCTTAGAACAGGGGCTCACTAATGAAAAACTGTTTTTT; cdr3_aa: CASSLEQGLTNEKLFF
clone_size: .; d_call: .; j_call: TRBJ2-3; v_call: TRBV7-9; cdr3_nt: TGTGCCAGCAGCTCCCCTATAGCGGAAATCACAGATACGCAGTATTTT; cdr3_aa: CASSSPIAEITDTQYF
clone_size: .; d_call: .; j_call: TRBJ1-4; v_call: TRBV19; cdr3_nt: TGTGCCAGTAGTGGGACAATTGATGCAACTAATGAAAAACTGTTTTTT; cdr3_aa: CASSGTIDATNEKLFF
clone_size: .; d_call: TRBD2; j_call: TRBJ2-7; v_call: TRBV6-5; cdr3_nt: TGTGCCAGCAGTTACTTGACTAGCGGGGGGACCTACGAGCAGTACTTC; cdr3_aa: CASSYLTSGGTYEQYF
clone_size: .; d_call: .; j_call: TRBJ2-7; v_call: TRBV30; cdr3_nt: TGTGCCTGGAGTGTTCCCCCCGGGACAAGTTACCTCCACGAGCAGTACTTC; cdr3_aa: CAWSVPPGTSYLHEQYF
clone_size: .; d_call: TRBD1; j_call: TRBJ2-7; v_call: TRBV29-1; cdr3_nt: TGCAGCGTTGAAATGGGGGACAGGGAAGCCTACGAGCAGTACTTC; cdr3_aa: CSVEMGDREAYEQYF
clone_size: few; d_call: .; j_call: TRBJ1-2; v_call: TRBV5-4; cdr3_nt: TGTGCCAGCAGCAACAGGAACGCTCAGGGCTACACCTTC; cdr3_aa: CASSNRNAQGYTF
clone_size: .; d_call: .; j_call: TRBJ2-2; v_call: TRBV28; cdr3_nt: TGTGCCAGCAGCCGGCTCCAGGGTTGGACCGGGGAGCTGTTTTTT; cdr3_aa: CASSRLQGWTGELFF
clone_size: .; d_call: .; j_call: TRBJ1-1; v_call: TRBV29-1; cdr3_nt: TGCAGCGTTGAAGGCCGGCGGGAACTGACTGAAGCTTTCTTT; cdr3_aa: CSVEGRRELTEAFF
clone_size: few; d_call: .; j_call: TRBJ2-1; v_call: TRBV5-6; cdr3_nt: TGTGCCAGCAGCGACAGCTACAATGAGCAGTTCTTC; cdr3_aa: CASSDSYNEQFF
clone_size: .; d_call: .; j_call: TRBJ2-4; v_call: TRBV6-6; cdr3_nt: TGTGCCGGCAGTTACTCGACGGGGGACATTCAGTACTTC; cdr3_aa: CAGSYSTGDIQYF
clone_size: few; d_call: .; j_call: TRBJ2-7; v_call: TRBV28; cdr3_nt: TGTGCCAGCAGTTTACCGCAATCCTACCCTTACGAGCAGTACTTC; cdr3_aa: CASSLPQSYPYEQYF
clone_size: .; d_call: TRBD2; j_call: TRBJ2-7; v_call: TRBV11-2; cdr3_nt: TGTGCCAGCAGGCCGACCGCCGGGACTAGGACCTACGAGCAGTACTTC; cdr3_aa: CASRPTAGTRTYEQYF
clone_size: .; d_call: TRBD1; j_call: TRBJ1-2; v_call: TRBV7-2; cdr3_nt: TGTGCCAGCAGCTCTCCCCGGGACAGTAACTATGGCTACACCTTC; cdr3_aa: CASSSPRDSNYGYTF
clone_size: once; d_call: TRBD1; j_call: TRBJ1-1; v_call: TRBV9; cdr3_nt: TGTGCCAGCAGCGTCGGACAGGCCAACACTGAAGCTTTCTTT; cdr3_aa: CASSVGQANTEAFF
clone_size: .; d_call: .; j_call: TRBJ1-1; v_call: TRBV5-1; cdr3_nt: TGCGCCAGCAGCTTGGACGGGGGGGAGGCTGAAGCTTTCTTT; cdr3_aa: CASSLDGGEAEAFF
clone_size: .; d_call: TRBD1; j_call: TRBJ2-7; v_call: TRBV6-5; cdr3_nt: TGTGCCAGCACCCCCGGCAGGGGGCTCTACGAGCAGTACTTC; cdr3_aa: CASTPGRGLYEQYF
clone_size: .; d_call: TRBD2; j_call: TRBJ2-3; v_call: TRBV4-3; cdr3_nt: TGCGCCAGCAGCCAAGTTAGTAGCGGGGGCACAGATACGCAGTATTTT; cdr3_aa: CASSQVSSGGTDTQYF
clone_size: once; d_call: TRBD1; j_call: TRBJ2-5; v_call: TRBV2; cdr3_nt: TGTGCCAGCGGACAGGGGGCTTTGGAGACCCAGTACTTC; cdr3_aa: CASGQGALETQYF
clone_size: .; d_call: .; j_call: TRBJ2-2; v_call: TRBV2; cdr3_nt: TGTGCCAGCAGACTGAACACCGGGGAGCTGTTTTTT; cdr3_aa: CASRLNTGELFF
clone_size: .; d_call: .; j_call: TRBJ2-3; v_call: TRBV2; cdr3_nt: TGTGCCAGCAGTCCCTCAGGACTGAGCACAGATACGCAGTATTTT; cdr3_aa: CASSPSGLSTDTQYF
clone_size: .; d_call: .; j_call: TRBJ2-1; v_call: TRBV25-1; cdr3_nt: TGTGCCAGCACCCAAAGGGGAACCTACAATGAGCAGTTCTTC; cdr3_aa: CASTQRGTYNEQFF
clone_size: .; d_call: TRBD1; j_call: TRBJ1-1; v_call: TRBV28; cdr3_nt: TGTGCCAGCAGTTCACCGACAGGGATCACTGAAGCTTTCTTT; cdr3_aa: CASSSPTGITEAFF
clone_size: .; d_call: TRBD1; j_call: TRBJ1-2; v_call: TRBV28; cdr3_nt: TGTGCCAGCAGTTTAAGGACAGGGGGCTATGGCTACACCTTC; cdr3_aa: CASSLRTGGYGYTF
clone_size: many; d_call: .; j_call: TRBJ1-1; v_call: TRBV5-4; cdr3_nt: TGTGCCAGCAGCTTCGGACATAACACTGAAGCTTTCTTT; cdr3_aa: CASSFGHNTEAFF
clone_size: .; d_call: .; j_call: TRBJ1-1; v_call: TRBV2; cdr3_nt: TGTGCCAGCAGGAGGATTGGGGGGTCTAACACTGAAGCTTTCTTT; cdr3_aa: CASRRIGGSNTEAFF
clone_size: .; d_call: .; j_call: TRBJ2-3; v_call: TRBV6-6; cdr3_nt: TGTGCCAGCAGTCGCCGGGACTTGAGCACAGATACGCAGTATTTT; cdr3_aa: CASSRRDLSTDTQYF
clone_size: .; d_call: .; j_call: TRBJ2-1; v_call: TRBV11-2; cdr3_nt: TGTGCCAGCAGCTTAGAATCTAGGAATGAGCAGTTCTTC; cdr3_aa: CASSLESRNEQFF
clone_size: .; d_call: .; j_call: TRBJ2-7; v_call: TRBV28; cdr3_nt: TGTGCCAGCAGTCCCCTGACAGAGATTGCCTACGAGCAGTACTTC; cdr3_aa: CASSPLTEIAYEQYF
clone_size: .; d_call: .; j_call: TRBJ2-4; v_call: TRBV15; cdr3_nt: TGTGCCACCAGCAGAGTATCCGGGAACATTCAGTACTTC; cdr3_aa: CATSRVSGNIQYF